These 15 T cell receptor beta chains were sequenced from one sample in a study of regulatory T cells in long-lasting Graves disease. Time point here: newly diagnosed GD, antithyroid drugs for less than 3 months. Isolated PBMC RNA provided the starting material for the TCR library. Arm-PCR of CDR3 regions and iRepertoire HTBI primers were used to build TCR beta libraries. TCRdb ran MiXCR on the multiplex PCR reads and lists one entry per CDR3 protein. The sample comprises 620,000 or so distinct CDR3 sequences, 15% to 20% of which are singletons, and approximately 20% rests with the top ten. This same sample was also part of a study on T cells in Graves' hyperthyroidism and ophthalmopathy.

The specimen comprised peripheral blood mononuclear cells (PBMCs), sampled at new diagnosis, from a patient treated with antithyroid drugs. The origin of the receptors is a woman in her twenties or thirties with Graves disease.

This clonotype was seen more than once but under ten times. CDR3 nucleotides: TGTGCCAGCACTATCTCGTCGGGATTACTTTTGACGGGTGAGCAGTTCTTC. The encoded protein is CASTISSGLLLTGEQFF. The chain recombines TRBV6-1 with TRBJ2-1, with D possibly being TRBD2 (5 bases). The V end lost 7 bases, the J end lost 9 bases, and 28 bases lay between the germline ends. The length of the CDR3 is 17 residues. Germline-derived CDR1 and CDR2 are MNHNS and SASEGT.

This clonotype has just a few counts. The chain combines TRBV20-1 with TRBJ2-7, with 9 bases matching TRBD1. The germline V gene has CDR1 DFQATT and CDR2 SNEGSKA (reference sequence). Losses at the gene ends were 8 bases for V and 0 bases for J; bases not matched to a gene: 14. This CDR3 spans 16 amino acids. The DNA of the CDR3 is TGCAGTACGGGACAGGGTTTTTCTGGGAGCTCCTACGAGCAGTACTTC. Translating gives CSTGQGFSGSSYEQYF.

The rearrangement uses TRBV6-5 and TRBJ2-1, with a weak D call TRBD2 (6 bases). The germline gives CDR1 MNHEY, CDR2 SVGAGI. V was clipped by 4 bases and J by 4 bases, with 14 bases between them. CDR3 size: 15 residues. CDR3 DNA: TGTGCCAGCAGTTTCCCGGGACTCCTATACAATGAGCAGTTCTTC. Residues: CASSFPGLLYNEQFF.

This clonotype was seen ten or more times. V gene TRBV28 combines with J gene TRBJ2-1; tentatively, D is TRBD2 (6 bases). The CDR3 has 16 amino acids. V was shortened by 5 bases and J by 4 bases, with 18 bases between the two germline ends. The V gene's germline CDR1 is MDHEN and CDR2 SYDVKM. In DNA, the CDR3 is TGTGCCAGCAGTGGGGACGGGGCGGGGATATACAATGAGCAGTTCTTC. Translating gives CASSGDGAGIYNEQFF.

This clonotype was seen only a few times. The chain couples TRBV30 to TRBJ1-5; possibly TRBD1 for D (5 bases). Trimming took 2 bases from V and 0 from J, leaving 8 bases between them. The CDR3 covers 14 residues. Germline CDR1 reads GTSNPN; CDR2 reads SVGIG (reference sequence). CDR3: CAWSLGGSNQPQHF. The CDR3 DNA sequence: TGTGCCTGGAGTCTCGGGGGTAGCAATCAGCCCCAGCATTTT.

This clonotype has at least ten counts. The genes are TRBV20-1 and TRBJ1-5; D uncertain. The V gene lost 3 bases and the J gene lost 3 bases, with 9 bases spanning the gap. This CDR3 comprises 13 residues. Germline assignment: CDR1 DFQATT and CDR2 SNEGSKA (reference sequence). The CDR3 DNA is TGCAGTGCTAGTCCGGTTGACAATCAGCCCCAGCATTTT. Protein sequence: CSASPVDNQPQHF.

The sample holds many counts of this clonotype. The chain combines TRBV7-9 with TRBJ2-1, with 9 bases lining up with TRBD2. CDR3 size: 16 residues. Germline V gives CDR1 SEHNR, CDR2 FQNEAQ (reference sequence). With 1 base clipped from V and 3 bases from J, the junction kept 4 bases outside the gene matches. The CDR3 protein is CASSLVLAGLYNEQFF. In DNA form, the CDR3 reads TGTGCCAGCAGCTTAGTTCTAGCGGGACTCTACAATGAGCAGTTCTTC.

This clonotype came up many times. The rearrangement uses TRBV11-2 and TRBJ1-4; 7 nucleotides match TRBD1. The CDR3 spans 14 residues. Germline V gives CDR1 SGHAT, CDR2 FQNNGV. V was clipped by 6 bases and J by 16 bases; unmatched bases: 17. The CDR3, as DNA: TGTGCCAGCAGTTTTACAGGGGCCGTCCAGAAAGCGTTTTTT. Protein product: CASSFTGAVQKAFF. The full variable domain, rest sourced from reference TRBV11-2 and TRBJ1-4, is EAGVAQSPRYKIIEKRQSVAFWCNPISGHATLYWYQQILGQGPKLLIQFQNNGVVDDSQLPKDRFSAERLKGVDSTLKIQPAKLEDSAVYLCASSFTGAVQKAFFGSGTQLSVL.

As regards this clonotype: A much larger clone differs by one base, so this may be a read error. J is TRBJ1-5 and V is TRBV12-3 or TRBV12-4, with 8 bases lining up with TRBD1. Trimming removed 5 bases from V and 1 base from J; junction bases left unmatched: 10. CDR3 length: 17 amino acids. CDR3 region: CASSEYGTGASNQPQHF. CDR3 DNA sequence: TGTGCCAGCAGTGAATACGGGACAGGCGCCAGCAATCAGCCCCAGCATTTT.

This clonotype was observed a handful of times. The rearrangement links TRBV20-1 to TRBJ1-3; no reliable D call. This CDR3 has 16 amino acids. The V gene's germline CDR1 is DFQATT and CDR2 SNEGSKA (reference sequence). The V end lost 0 bases, the J end lost 6 bases, and 18 bases lay between the germline ends. The CDR3, as DNA: TGCAGTGCTAGAGACCCCGCGAAGGCCGGTCAAAACACCATATATTTT. Amino acids: CSARDPAKAGQNTIYF.

The chain employs TRBV5-1 and TRBJ1-1; D remains unclear. Germline V gene data show CDR1 as SGHRS and CDR2 as YFSETQ. This CDR3 contains 14 residues. V dropped 0 bases and J dropped 2 bases, with 8 bases sitting between them. This chain's CDR3 is CASSLVPGNTEAFF. The CDR3 nucleotides are TGCGCCAGCAGCTTGGTACCAGGAAACACTGAAGCTTTCTTT.

This clonotype was recorded at least ten times. This chain links TRBV6-4 with TRBJ2-1; 7 nucleotides align to TRBD2. V gave up 3 bases and J gave up 7 bases; unmatched junction bases: 9. The germline V gene has CDR1 MRHNA and CDR2 SNTAGT. The CDR3 covers 15 residues. The DNA of the CDR3 is TGTGCCAGCAGTGATGAAGCGGGACGACCAAATGAGCAGTTCTTC. Its protein is CASSDEAGRPNEQFF.

At least ten counts were recorded for this clonotype. The junction and the germline gene differ at one end; a read error may be behind it. The chain is built from TRBV7-7 and TRBJ2-3, with a weak D call TRBD1 (6 bases). Germline V gives CDR1 SSHAT, CDR2 FNYEAQ (reference sequence). The CDR3 is made up of 15 amino acids. The CDR3 loop reads CASSLAPGAGDTQYF. In nucleotides, the CDR3 is TGTGCTAGCAGCTTAGCGCCAGGGGCCGGAGATACGCAGTATTTT. Full variable domain (missing parts from reference TRBV7-7 and TRBJ2-3): GAGVSQSPRYKVTKRGQDVTLRCDPISSHATLYWYQQALGQGPEFLTYFNYEAQPDKSGLPSDRFSAERPEGSISTLTIQRTEQRDSAMYRCASSLAPGAGDTQYFGPGTRLTVL.

V and J are TRBV6-2 or TRBV6-3 and TRBJ2-3; the D gene is possibly TRBD2 (6 bases). This CDR3 spans 15 amino acids. Germline V gene sequence: CDR1 MNHEY, CDR2 SVGEGT. Trimming removed 2 bases at V and 3 bases at J, with 12 bases between. The CDR3 nucleotides read TGTGCCAGCAGTTACGGCACGGCGGGGACAGATACGCAGTATTTT. Its protein is CASSYGTAGTDTQYF.

The CDR3 sequence is CASTELAGHSYNEQFF. The CDR3 bases are TGCGCCAGCACCGAACTAGCGGGACACTCCTACAATGAGCAGTTCTTC. The chain couples TRBV5-1 to TRBJ2-1, with TRBD2 matching over 10 bases. CDR1 is SGHRS and CDR2 is YFSETQ in the germline V gene. The CDR3 consists of 16 residues. J was trimmed by 0 bases and V by 6 bases; bases with no gene match: 6.